A selection of T cell receptor beta chains follows, all from one sample in a study of cytomegalovirus exposure and HLA in healthy donors. Method: immunoSEQ multiplex PCR; TCRdb's copy keeps in-frame clones and lacks some. The repertoire includes 30,000 to 40,000 clones, approximately 67% of them detected once, and over 9.5% sits in the top ten. The material sequenced was PBMCs. Receptors originate from a man aged 35 to 55 in good health and CMV-seropositive. The CDR3 runs from the conserved cysteine through the conserved F or W. Only part of the rows carry a size: once, few, many, or a class if the clone is expanded.

V gene: TRBV4-1
J gene: TRBJ1-5
CDR3 length: 18
clone size: few
CDR3 protein: CASSQENLRAGGNQPQHF

V gene: TRBV5-1
J gene: TRBJ1-2
CDR3 length: 14
clone size: few
CDR3 protein: CASSLSGANYGYTF

V gene: TRBV5-8
J gene: TRBJ2-3
CDR3 length: 13
clone size: .
CDR3 protein: CASITDYTDTRYF

V gene: TRBV7-2
J gene: TRBJ2-7
CDR3 length: 12
clone size: .
CDR3 protein: CASSPGSYEQYF

V gene: TRBV28
J gene: TRBJ2-2
CDR3 length: 11
clone size: few
CDR3 protein: CASSGGGELFF

V gene: TRBV27
J gene: TRBJ1-6
CDR3 length: 14
clone size: once
CDR3 protein: CATGASSYNSPLHF

V gene: TRBV6-5
J gene: TRBJ1-6
CDR3 length: 12
clone size: .
CDR3 protein: CAIRGYNSPLHF

V gene: TRBV5-6
J gene: TRBJ2-7
CDR3 length: 15
clone size: few
CDR3 protein: CASSLVTSGWDEQYF

V gene: TRBV9
J gene: TRBJ2-5
CDR3 length: 15
clone size: .
CDR3 protein: CASGGVAGRQETQYF

V gene: TRBV6-4
J gene: TRBJ1-1
CDR3 length: 15
clone size: few
CDR3 protein: CASSDEDSPNTEAFF

V gene: TRBV28
J gene: TRBJ1-2
CDR3 length: 14
clone size: .
CDR3 protein: CASSLYRGPGGYTF

V gene: TRBV7-2
J gene: TRBJ1-5
CDR3 length: 17
clone size: .
CDR3 protein: CASSLGAGGRAGQPQHF

V gene: TRBV7-2
J gene: TRBJ1-3
CDR3 length: 16
clone size: .
CDR3 protein: CASSVLTGGFGNTIYF

V gene: TRBV18
J gene: TRBJ2-3
CDR3 length: 13
clone size: .
CDR3 protein: CASSPLSADTQYF

V gene: TRBV5-5
J gene: TRBJ2-7
CDR3 length: 15
clone size: .
CDR3 protein: CASSLGLAGGYEQYF

V gene: TRBV6-5
J gene: TRBJ2-5
CDR3 length: 15
clone size: medium-sized
CDR3 protein: CASSYSTSGGETQYF

V gene: TRBV5-1
J gene: TRBJ2-7
CDR3 length: 13
clone size: few
CDR3 protein: CASSFEGHYEQYF